Listed below are T cell receptor beta chains from one sample, sequenced in a study of blood T cell repertoires in COVID-19. The method was immunoSEQ multiplex PCR; TCRdb's version includes in-frame clones alone and lacks a portion of them. Counted here are roughly 150,000 clones, approximately 90% occurring once; the ten biggest clones make up over 2%. Specimen: peripheral blood. Receptors originate from a man aged 45 to 65 who had recovered from COVID-19. The CDR3 runs from the conserved cysteine through the conserved F or W. The D gene is left open where the match is weak. Expanded clones are given a class, and other clones once, few, many or no size at all.

CDR3nt,CDR3aa,d_gene,v_gene,j_gene,abundance
TGTGCCACCGAAGGACAGGACCCGTACGAGCAGTACTTC,CATEGQDPYEQYF,TRBD1,TRBV2,TRBJ2-7,few
TGTGCCAGTAGTATAGGCGGGGGGGTCTACAATGAGCAGTTCTTC,CASSIGGGVYNEQFF,TRBD2,TRBV19,TRBJ2-1,-
TGTGCCAGCAGCCCGACTAGCGGGAGAGTTAGCACCGGGGAGCTGTTTTTT,CASSPTSGRVSTGELFF,TRBD2,TRBV5-4,TRBJ2-2,-
TGTGCCAGCAGTTTATCTGGCCTCTATAATTCACCCCTCCACTTT,CASSLSGLYNSPLHF,-,TRBV27,TRBJ1-6,-
TGTGCCAGCCTTCGCGGGGGTACTGACTACGAGCAGTACTTC,CASLRGGTDYEQYF,TRBD2,TRBV6-5,TRBJ2-7,-
TGTGCCAGCAGCTTAAGGTCAGGGGAAAATCAGCCCCAGCATTTT,CASSLRSGENQPQHF,-,TRBV7-2,TRBJ1-5,-
TGTGCCAGCAGTCACCAGGGGAATGAAAAACTGTTTTTT,CASSHQGNEKLFF,-,TRBV6-2/TRBV6-3,TRBJ1-4,-
TGCAGCCCCGGGACAGGGGGCGCATTTACCTACAATGAGCAGTTCTTC,CSPGTGGAFTYNEQFF,TRBD1,TRBV29-1,TRBJ2-1,-
TGTGCCAGCAGCTTAGGGTTAGGTGGGGGCTCTGGCTACACCTTC,CASSLGLGGGSGYTF,-,TRBV11-2,TRBJ1-2,-
TGTGCCAGCAGTGAAGAGGGGCACAGGGTGAGGGAGACCCAGTACTTC,CASSEEGHRVRETQYF,-,TRBV6-1,TRBJ2-5,-
TGTGCCAGCACTAGGACCTTGGGGGGAAACTATGGCTACACCTTC,CASTRTLGGNYGYTF,-,TRBV2,TRBJ1-2,-
TGTGCCAGCAGGGTCGGCGAGGGGGTCTATGGCTACACCTTC,CASRVGEGVYGYTF,-,TRBV6-5,TRBJ1-2,-
TGTGCCAGCTCACCACCAAGGGGCGGCACCGGGGAGCTGTTTTTT,CASSPPRGGTGELFF,-,TRBV18,TRBJ2-2,-
TGTGCCAGCAGCCGAGTGGACAGGGACGAGCAGTACTTC,CASSRVDRDEQYF,TRBD1,TRBV14,TRBJ2-7,-
TGTGCCAGCTCACCACCGACACAGGGGATCGCTGGAAACACCATATATTTT,CASSPPTQGIAGNTIYF,TRBD1,TRBV18,TRBJ1-3,-
TGCGCCAGCAGCCAACAGAGCTCTGGAAACACCATATATTTT,CASSQQSSGNTIYF,-,TRBV5-1,TRBJ1-3,-
TGTGCCAGCAGCTCAGGGTTTAACACTGAAGCTTTCTTT,CASSSGFNTEAFF,-,TRBV6-2/TRBV6-3,TRBJ1-1,-
TGTGCCAGCAGCCAAAGGGGGACTATCAGCACAGATACGCAGTATTTT,CASSQRGTISTDTQYF,-,TRBV3-1/TRBV3-2,TRBJ2-3,-
TGTGCCAGCAGTTCTTCTTATTTACCGGGACAGAGGACCCACGAGCAGTACTTC,CASSSSYLPGQRTHEQYF,TRBD1,TRBV27,TRBJ2-7,-
TGTGCCAGCAGGGTCCCAGGGGCCTACAATGAGCAGTTCTTC,CASRVPGAYNEQFF,-,TRBV27,TRBJ2-1,-
TGTGCCAGCAGGGCAATCACAGGGGGTACTGAAGCTTTCTTT,CASRAITGGTEAFF,TRBD1,TRBV6-5,TRBJ1-1,-
TGTGCCAGCAGGACGACGGGGGGCAAGGAGCTGTTTTTT,CASRTTGGKELFF,-,TRBV6-5,TRBJ2-2,-
TGTGCCAGCAGTGGGAAGGGGTACGAGCAGTACTTC,CASSGKGYEQYF,-,TRBV2,TRBJ2-7,-
TGTGCCAGCAGCCACAGGGGCACTGAAGCTTTCTTT,CASSHRGTEAFF,TRBD1,TRBV7-8,TRBJ1-1,once
TGCGCCAGCAGTCAACCTTTACAGGGTAAGGCCAATCAGCCCCAGCATTTT,CASSQPLQGKANQPQHF,-,TRBV23-1,TRBJ1-5,-
TGTGCCAGCGGCCGCCGGGGAGGGCAGGATAATTCACCCCTCCACTTT,CASGRRGGQDNSPLHF,-,TRBV28,TRBJ1-6,-
TGTGCCAGCAGCCCAGGACAGGGACACACAGATACGCAGTATTTT,CASSPGQGHTDTQYF,TRBD1,TRBV7-3,TRBJ2-3,-
TGCAGTGCTAGTGCGGGAAACACTGAAGCTTTCTTT,CSASAGNTEAFF,-,TRBV20-1,TRBJ1-1,few